Below are 8 T cell receptor beta chains sequenced from a single sample in a study of vaccination and CD4 T cells after COVID-19. Sequencing of the DNA from cultured CD4+ T cells was carried out with the Oncomine TCR Beta short-read assay. Using its own MiXCR run on the PCR reads, TCRdb lists one record per CDR3 protein. Here the sample spans thousands of distinct CDR3 sequences, roughly a third being singletons. No antigens are known for them. The treatment: approximately nine-day PBMC culture with coronavirus spike peptide pools or control peptides (ViraFEST assay). Sample: cultured CD4+ T cells from blood. The receptors derive from a human donor with COVID-19.

This clonotype was seen a handful of times. Here the CDR3 reads CASSLVSFGADTQYF. CDR3 in DNA: TGTGCCAGCAGCTTAGTGAGCTTCGGTGCAGATACGCAGTATTTT. The rearrangement joins TRBV7-2 to TRBJ2-3; D remains ambiguous. Germline V lookup: CDR1 SGHTA, CDR2 FQGNSA. V shed 1 base and J shed 4 bases, with 12 bases lying between them. CDR3 size: 15 residues.

This clonotype came up a few times. The chain has TRBV7-2 and TRBJ2-2; D is undetermined. Trimming removed 3 bases at V and 0 bases at J, with 5 bases between. Germline CDR1 SGHTA, CDR2 FQGNSA. The CDR3 extends over 14 amino acids. The CDR3 region is CASSLGSNTGELFF. In DNA form, the CDR3 reads TGTGCCAGCAGCTTGGGATCGAACACCGGGGAGCTGTTTTTT.

This clonotype has more than one count but fewer than ten. The chain couples TRBV2 to TRBJ2-2; D is ambiguous. CDR1 and CDR2 (germline): SNHLY, FYNNEI. This CDR3 region has 14 residues. Trimming shortened V by 11 bases and J by 3 bases, and 16 bases separated the two germline ends. This CDR3 reads CALKWWQDTGELFF. CDR3 in DNA: TGTGCCTTAAAATGGTGGCAGGACACCGGGGAGCTGTTTTTT.

The rearrangement uses TRBV25-1 and TRBJ1-6; 7 positions agree with TRBD1. Germline CDR1 and CDR2: MGHDK and SYGVNS. The CDR3 has 13 residues. Trimming cost V 5 bases and J 10 bases; bases outside gene matches: 5. The CDR3 nucleotides read TGTGCCAGCAGTATCCAGGGGGAGTCACCCCTCCACTTT. Amino acid sequence: CASSIQGESPLHF.

The rearrangement links TRBV10-3 to TRBJ1-6; 9 nucleotides match TRBD1. The V gene end was trimmed by 2 bases and the J gene end by 0 bases; junction bases not matched to a gene: 5. Germline V gives CDR1 ENHRY, CDR2 SYGVKD. The CDR3 totals 18 residues. CDR3 DNA sequence: TGTGCCATCAGTGAGACGGACAGGGGATACTCCTATAATTCACCCCTCCACTTT. Protein sequence: CAISETDRGYSYNSPLHF.

This clonotype turned up a few times. The chain joins TRBV20-1 to TRBJ1-1; D not resolved. Germline assignment: CDR1 DFQATT and CDR2 SNEGSKA (reference sequence). The CDR3 is 15 amino acids. Between the trimmed V and J ends, which lost 6 bases and 6 bases, there was a span of 23 bases. The DNA of the CDR3 is TGCAGTGCGCCGGCGGGGTCTAGCCTGCGGTCTGAAGCTTTCTTT. The encoded protein is CSAPAGSSLRSEAFF.

This clonotype has just a few counts. J is TRBJ2-3 and V is TRBV24-1; unclear D gene. The V gene lost 5 bases and the J gene lost 5 bases, with 10 bases spanning the gap. CDR1 is KGHDR and CDR2 is SFDVKD in the germline V gene. This CDR3 comprises 13 residues. The CDR3 DNA reads as TGTGCCACCAGTGTTCCAGGCGTAGATACGCAGTATTTT. Protein sequence: CATSVPGVDTQYF.

This clonotype was seen a handful of times. The rearrangement links TRBV6-1 to TRBJ1-6; a possible D gene is TRBD1 (5 bases). V was cut by 6 bases and J by 0 bases, with 12 bases left in between. Looked up from germline, CDR1 is MNHNS and CDR2 is SASEGT. The CDR3 consists of 16 residues. This chain's CDR3 is CASSRGESSYNSPLHF. CDR3 bases: TGTGCCAGCAGCCGGGGGGAGAGCTCCTATAATTCACCCCTCCACTTT.